The present T cell receptor (beta chain) was sequenced within a study of blood T cell repertoires in COVID-19. About the study: COVID-19 samples, acute and convalescent, were from the United States, Italy and Spain. Sample material is recorded as cDNA or gDNA derived from T cells, B-cell-depleted T cells, or PBMCs.

This clone has just a few counts. V lost 6 bases and J lost 0, with 8 bases in between. The CDR3 is 13 amino acids. CDR1 is MNHEY and CDR2 is SVGAGI in the germline V gene. As processed by the authors: Nucleated cell number was recorded as an estimate derived from reference gene primer amplification. Measured with immunoSEQ multiplex PCR; TCRdb has only the in-frame clones, and not every one. V and J calls and clone size are those listed in that table; D and trimming were worked out from the DNA. The sample has about 130,000 clones, 84% seen once; the top ten hold about an eighth. The sample was peripheral blood. This rearrangement joins TRBV6-5 to TRBJ1-2; no clear D. This TCR came from a woman under 40 who had recovered from COVID-19. CDR3: CASRLTTNYGYTF. The CDR3 DNA is TGTGCCAGCAGATTAACAACTAACTATGGCTACACCTTC.